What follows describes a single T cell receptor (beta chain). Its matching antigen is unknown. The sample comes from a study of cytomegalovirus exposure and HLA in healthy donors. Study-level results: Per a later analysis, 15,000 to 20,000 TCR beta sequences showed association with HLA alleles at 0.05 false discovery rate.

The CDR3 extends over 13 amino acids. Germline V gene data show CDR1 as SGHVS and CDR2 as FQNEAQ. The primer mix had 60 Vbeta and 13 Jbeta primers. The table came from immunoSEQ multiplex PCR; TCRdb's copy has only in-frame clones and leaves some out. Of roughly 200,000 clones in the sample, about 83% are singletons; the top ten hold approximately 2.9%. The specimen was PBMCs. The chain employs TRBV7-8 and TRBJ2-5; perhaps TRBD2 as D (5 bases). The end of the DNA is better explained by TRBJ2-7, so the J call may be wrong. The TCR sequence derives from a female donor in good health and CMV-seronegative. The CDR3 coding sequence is TGTGCCAGCAGCCGGCGTCGGGAATACGAGCAGTACTTC. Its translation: CASSRRREYEQYF.